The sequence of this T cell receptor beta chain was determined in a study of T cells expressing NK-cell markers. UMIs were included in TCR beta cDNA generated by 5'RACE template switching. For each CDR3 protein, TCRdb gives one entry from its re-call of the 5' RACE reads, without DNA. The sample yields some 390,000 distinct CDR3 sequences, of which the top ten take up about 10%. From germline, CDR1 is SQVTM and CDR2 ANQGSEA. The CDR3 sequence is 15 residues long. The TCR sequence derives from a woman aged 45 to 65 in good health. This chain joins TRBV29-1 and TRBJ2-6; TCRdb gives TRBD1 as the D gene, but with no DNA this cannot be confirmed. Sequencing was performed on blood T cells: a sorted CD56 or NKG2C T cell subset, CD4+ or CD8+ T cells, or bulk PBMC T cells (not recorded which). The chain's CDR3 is CSVGGRETGANVLTF. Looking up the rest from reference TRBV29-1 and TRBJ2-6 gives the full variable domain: SAVISQKPSRDICQRGTSLTIQCQVDSQVTMMFWYRQQPGQSLTLIATANQGSEATYESGFVIDKFPISRPNLTFSTLTVSNMSPEDSSIYLCSVGGRETGANVLTFGAGSRLTVL.